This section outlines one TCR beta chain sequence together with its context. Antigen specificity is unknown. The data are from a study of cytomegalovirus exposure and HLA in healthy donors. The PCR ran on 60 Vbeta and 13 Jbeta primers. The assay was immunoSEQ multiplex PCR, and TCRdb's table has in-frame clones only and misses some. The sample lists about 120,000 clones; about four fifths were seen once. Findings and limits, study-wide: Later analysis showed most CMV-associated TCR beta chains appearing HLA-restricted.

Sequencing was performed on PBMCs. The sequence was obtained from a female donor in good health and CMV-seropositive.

CDR3: CASTAQGLSQPQHF. The CDR3 DNA reads TGTGCCAGTACCGCTCAGGGGTTATCGCAGCCCCAGCATTTT. This chain connects TRBV19 to TRBJ1-5; perhaps TRBD1 as D (6 bases). This CDR3 has 14 amino acids. The V gene lost 7 bases and the J gene lost 7 bases, with 17 bases spanning the gap. The V gene's germline CDR1 is LNHDA and CDR2 SQIVND (reference sequence).